This T cell receptor beta chain emerged from a study of shared T cell receptors in the human thymus. Measured with immunoSEQ multiplex PCR; TCRdb has only the in-frame clones, and not every one. The sample holds 500,000 to 550,000 clones, roughly 74% seen once. Separately, the same data were catalogued under a study of human thymus T cells. That paper adds: Surgeons resected thymus tissue during corrective heart surgery.

Material for sequencing was thymocytes. This clonotype was obtained from a boy in the first two years of life with a congenital heart defect.

As DNA, the CDR3 is TGCAGCGTGGGAAGGGGACAGGGTTACTATGGCTACACCTTC. It encodes CSVGRGQGYYGYTF. The gene calls are TRBV29-1 and TRBJ1-2; 9 nucleotides match TRBD1. The CDR3 has 14 residues. Germline V gene sequence: CDR1 SQVTM, CDR2 ANQGSEA. Trimming took 6 bases from V and 3 from J; bases not matched to a gene: 8.